This T cell receptor (beta chain) was captured in a study of T cells in Graves' hyperthyroidism and ophthalmopathy. From RNA transcripts, TCR beta CDR3 regions were amplified. In the first-round RT-PCR of the TCR CDR3, the HTBI primer set was used. MiXCR was run by TCRdb on the multiplex PCR reads, yielding one entry per CDR3 protein. Of 300,000 to 450,000 distinct CDR3 sequences listed, less than 20% are singletons. This clonotype was picked up many times. J lost 6 bases, V lost 5 bases, and 3 bases had no gene match. This CDR3 comprises 12 residues. CDR1 MDHEN and CDR2 SYDVKM come from the germline V gene.

The receptor's source is a woman under 30 with Graves' hyperthyroidism that later progressed to Graves' ophthalmopathy. Sequenced: blood. The V gene is TRBV28, the J gene TRBJ2-7; 8 positions match TRBD1. Here the CDR3 DNA reads TGTGCCAGCAGTCTGACAGGGGCCGAGCAGTACTTC. The encoded protein is CASSLTGAEQYF.